Described below is a single T cell receptor beta chain sequence and its context. This clonotype was observed a handful of times. No cognate antigen has been identified for it. Base qualities were left out, and no much larger clone turns up one base away. The sample belongs to a study of regulatory T cells in long-lasting Graves disease (dated by TCRdb to the early 2020s). With regard to the full study: Patients with newly diagnosed Graves' disease had been on antithyroid drugs for under 3 months. Persistent Graves' disease patients were compared with newly diagnosed Graves' disease patients by peripheral blood TCR sequencing and RNA sequencing. The study was registered as a clinical trial and conducted in China. A total of roughly 35 samples were covered by TCR sequencing, comprising some 13 persistent and 20 or so newly diagnosed Graves' disease patients.

The protocol used for the library was multiplex PCR. The listed sequencing device is Illumina HiSeq 4000. iRepertoire HTBI primers and Arm-PCR amplification of CDR3 regions were used to construct TCR beta libraries. Before sequencing, the PCR products underwent gel purification. As for the authors' bioinformatics: A total of 62 TRBV and approximately 15 TRBJ segments were identified across samples and were used for gene usage analysis of CDR3 amino acid clonotypes. COPE and FqMerger were used to merge filtered high-quality paired reads into contigs. BLAST was used to align contigs to IMGT TRBV, TRBD and TRBJ reference genes, with CDR3 defined following IMGT. Clonotypes above 0.1% frequency were classified as highly expanded clones. Repertoire diversity was measured by Shannon entropy, and V-J evenness by the Gini coefficient. Public clonotypes were defined as clonotypes shared by more than one individual. TCRdb applied fastp at Q25 and MiXCR to the public reads, then kept only in-frame beta chains. Rows are combined by CDR3 protein, so each entry shows the most common genes and DNA. These V and J calls rely on TCRdb rather than the paper's analysis. For this sample there are about 540,000 distinct CDR3 sequences; 13% appear just once. The ten largest clones represent 8.5% to 10% of the sample.

Explained via the paper, the time point label denotes: newly diagnosed GD, antithyroid drugs for less than 3 months. For both TCR sequencing and RNA sequencing, RNA was extracted from PBMCs using TRIzol. Graves' disease was diagnosed according to American Thyroid Association guidelines. Patients for the study were recruited at an endocrinology department in Xi'an, China. Each patient gave about 9.1 milliliters of peripheral blood, collected in an EDTA anticoagulant tube. Ficoll Paque Plus density gradient separation was used to isolate PBMCs, and no additional T cell sorting was done. An Agilent 2100 Bioanalyzer and agarose gel were used to check RNA quality, while a NanoDrop 2000 measured RNA concentration. What the study reported, not specific to this receptor: The authors acknowledged the small sample size as a limitation that may reduce accuracy. Sequencing and analysis were restricted to the TCR beta chain. Because the primary lesion, thyroid tissue, could not be accessed, the study looked at peripheral blood alone. More public clonotypes were shared among persistent patients (about 2,800) than among newly diagnosed patients (just under 1,000). Lower TCR Shannon entropy and fewer highly expanded clones were observed in persistent Graves' disease patients than in newly diagnosed patients, which suggested clonal expansion. TRBV28, TRBJ1-2 and TRBJ2-5 were preferentially used in persistent disease, while TRBV20-1 and TRBJ2-1 were favored in newly diagnosed disease.

CDR1 and CDR2 were assigned from the germline V gene as SGDLS and YYNGEE. Unmatched junction bases come to 8, with V trimmed by 1 base and J by 7 bases. The CDR3 covers 18 residues, taking in both the cysteine and the phenylalanine. The retained sequence is limited to the CDR3, 54 bases, with the frame set at the first base. The same sample was also used in a study of T cells in Graves' hyperthyroidism and ophthalmopathy. The second publication reports: A patient counted as having stable Graves' hyperthyroidism if no progression to ophthalmopathy occurred over 18 months of follow-up. Hyperthyroidism patients were newly diagnosed, had a disease duration of under 2 months, and were aged 18 to 65 years. The study excluded patients with uncontrolled infections, other autoimmune diseases, pregnancy or lactation. Diagnoses were established on the basis of clinical symptoms, serum thyroxine and TRAb, thyroid ultrasound, and orbital computed tomography. The TCR CDR3 was subjected to a first round of RT-PCR using the HTBI primer set and the Qiagen OneStep RT-PCR kit. Most expanded thyroid clonotypes (frequency above 0.001) were also detected in blood, a finding suggesting that blood repertoires may reflect thyroid immune responses. A model built on a 13 V-J signature distinguished ophthalmopathy from stable hyperthyroidism, reaching about 88% sensitivity and about 81% specificity in cross-validation and 80%/75% in testing. In validation, progression to ophthalmopathy was predicted by the model with 70.59% sensitivity and 72% to 85% specificity, a median of approximately 7.1 months before onset. To identify distinguishing TCR V-J signatures, a discovery cohort of about 95 patients was used, comprising fewer than 45 with Graves' ophthalmopathy and 57 with stable Graves' hyperthyroidism. An independent validation cohort of under 20 hyperthyroidism patients and about 16 patients who later progressed to ophthalmopathy tested prospective prediction of ophthalmopathy. The 100 discovery patients were divided at random into training and test sets in a 7:3 ratio. In about 6 Graves' hyperthyroidism patients, the study also compared T-cell repertoires from thyroid tissue with T-cell repertoires from blood. After sampling, hyperthyroidism patients received methimazole starting at 30 mg daily, and ophthalmopathy patients received high-dose intravenous methylprednisolone. Libraries were constructed in a second round of multiplex PCR, after which size selection and purification were carried out. The libraries were sequenced on an Illumina HiSeq2000 using paired-end 100 bp reads. Raw data were processed with SOAPnuke, discarding reads with adapters, uncalled bases, mean Phred below 15, or no exact constant-primer or identifier match. COPE v1.2.5 was used to merge high-quality paired reads, and clonotypes were defined as unique nucleotide sequences. MiTCR v1.1 was used to align clonotypes to the IMGT TRBV, TRBD and TRBJ reference segments. Analysis was restricted to V-J combinations with a frequency above 0.0001, which covered about 99% of repertoires. A TCS score was defined as the ratio of F50 (clonal expansion) to E x V (chaos), with BLOSUM62-based TCRdist applied between CDR3 peptides within each V-J. Welch's t-statistics and random forest reduced fewer than 550 V-J features to around 14, which were used in a naive Bayes classifier (R e1071). Sample size was not statistically predetermined, and blinding of investigators to group allocation was not performed. TCR Vbeta CDR3 sequencing of some 140 peripheral blood samples (over 40 ophthalmopathy, 75 hyperthyroidism and approximately 17 progressor patients) is reported in the paper.

The chain links TRBV9 with TRBJ2-2; TRBD2 matches 15 bases in the middle. The sample here was peripheral blood mononuclear cells (PBMCs), taken at new diagnosis, from a patient treated with antithyroid drugs. This clonotype was obtained from a young man with Graves disease. Donor details come from another sample of the same person, matched by shared clones. The CDR3 protein sequence reads: CASSVLEGLAGGGGELFF. The nucleotides read TGTGCCAGCAGCGTATTAGAGGGACTAGCGGGAGGCGGCGGGGAGCTGTTTTTT.